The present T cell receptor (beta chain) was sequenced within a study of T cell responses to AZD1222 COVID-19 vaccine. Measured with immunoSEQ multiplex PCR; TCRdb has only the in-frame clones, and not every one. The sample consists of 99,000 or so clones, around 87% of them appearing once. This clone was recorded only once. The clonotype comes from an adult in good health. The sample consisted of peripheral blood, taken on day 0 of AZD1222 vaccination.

CDR3 bases: TGTGCCATCACGACAGAGGCGAACACTGAAGCTTTCTTT. It translates to CAITTEANTEAFF. V is TRBV10-3 and J is TRBJ1-1; D is perhaps TRBD1 (5 bases). V was clipped by 7 bases and J by 1 base, with 10 bases between them. Germline lookup yields CDR1 ENHRY and CDR2 SYGVKD. This CDR3 spans 13 amino acids.